This T cell receptor (beta chain) is from a study of blood T cells in healthy people across ages. Study-level findings and limits: Observed TCR beta diversity showed a strong correlation with the percentage of naive T cells as measured by flow cytometry.

It was with a sample-barcoded 5' primer and a J-beta primer mix that a second PCR of about 7 to 12 cycles was run. TCRdb re-called the 5' RACE reads with MiXCR, one entry per CDR3 protein. The sample has about 680,000 distinct CDR3 sequences; about half are singletons. Of note for this clonotype: The antigen remains unidentified.

The sample taken for sequencing was blood. The clonotype originates from a woman aged 60 to 75 in good health.

DNA of the CDR3: TGCAGTGCCGGACAGGAACGTGATACGCAGTATTTT. This sequence encodes CSAGQERDTQYF. This chain links TRBV20-1 with TRBJ2-3; 7 bases fit TRBD1. CDR3 length equals 12 residues. J was trimmed by 6 bases and V by 6 bases; bases with no gene match: 6. Germline V lookup: CDR1 DFQATT, CDR2 SNEGSKA (reference sequence).